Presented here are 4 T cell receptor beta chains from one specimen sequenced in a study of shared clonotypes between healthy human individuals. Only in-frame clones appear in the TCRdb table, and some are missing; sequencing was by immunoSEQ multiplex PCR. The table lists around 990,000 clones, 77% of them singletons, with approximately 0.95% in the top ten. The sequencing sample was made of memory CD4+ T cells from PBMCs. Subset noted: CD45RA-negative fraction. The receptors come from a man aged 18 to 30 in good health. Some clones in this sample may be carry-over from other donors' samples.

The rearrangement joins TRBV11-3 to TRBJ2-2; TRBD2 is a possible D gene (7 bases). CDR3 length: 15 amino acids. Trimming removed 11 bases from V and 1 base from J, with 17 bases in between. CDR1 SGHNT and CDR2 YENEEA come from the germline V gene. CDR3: CASSFGGQNTGELFF. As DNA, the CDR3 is TGTGCCTCGTCCTTCGGGGGGCAGAACACCGGGGAGCTGTTTTTT. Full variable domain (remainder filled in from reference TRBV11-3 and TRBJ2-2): EAGVVQSPRYKIIEKKQPVAFWCNPISGHNTLYWYLQNLGQGPELLIRYENEEAVDDSQLPKDRFSAERLKGVDSTLKIQPAELGDSAVYLCASSFGGQNTGELFFGEGSRLTVL.

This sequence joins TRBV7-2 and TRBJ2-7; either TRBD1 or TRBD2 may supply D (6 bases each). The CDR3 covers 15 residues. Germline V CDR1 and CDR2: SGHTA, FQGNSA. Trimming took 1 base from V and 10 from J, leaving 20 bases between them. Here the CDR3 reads CASSLGGAAGPIQYF. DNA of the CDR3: TGTGCCAGCAGCTTAGGGGGGGCGGCAGGCCCGATACAGTACTTC.

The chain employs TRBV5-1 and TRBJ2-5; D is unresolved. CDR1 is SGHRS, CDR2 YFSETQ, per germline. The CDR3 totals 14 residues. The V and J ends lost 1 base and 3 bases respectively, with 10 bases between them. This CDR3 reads CASSLSSIEETQYF. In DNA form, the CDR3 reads TGCGCCAGCAGCTTGTCTTCTATTGAAGAGACCCAGTACTTC.

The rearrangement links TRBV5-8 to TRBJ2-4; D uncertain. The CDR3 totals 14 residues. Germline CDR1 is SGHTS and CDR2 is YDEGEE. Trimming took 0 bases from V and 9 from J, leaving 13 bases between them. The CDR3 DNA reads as TGTGCCAGCAGCTTGGAGGACGAAATAGGCATTCAGTACTTC. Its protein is CASSLEDEIGIQYF.